This is a list of T cell receptor beta chains from one sample in a study of OX40 agonist ivuxolimab in advanced cancers. Produced via immunoSEQ multiplex PCR; TCRdb's table is partial and in-frame only. Of tens of thousands of clones in the sample, 84% were seen once. Sequences were derived from CD4+ or CD8+ T cells sorted from blood, sampled in a trial of the OX40 agonist ivuxolimab. These receptors were obtained from an adult with an advanced solid tumor such as melanoma, head and neck, liver or kidney cancer. Each CDR3 is given with its conserved first and last residue. A D gene is named only where the DNA matches it firmly. Clone size, where shown, is once, few, many, or a class for clones that have expanded.

>.|TRBJ2-1|TRBV9|TRBD1
TGTGCCAGCACCAAGGGACAGCGAACCTACAATGAGCAGTTCTTC
CASTKGQRTYNEQFF
>.|TRBJ2-5|TRBV7-9|TRBD2
TGTGCCAGCAGCTCTATCGTCGGGACTAGCCGGGAGACCCAGTACTTC
CASSSIVGTSRETQYF
>.|TRBJ1-5|TRBV2|TRBD1
TGTGCCAGCAGTGGAGTCCTGGACAGGGGGTTTGGGGTCTTCAATCAGCCCCAGCATTTT
CASSGVLDRGFGVFNQPQHF
>.|TRBJ1-1|TRBV6-5|.
TGTGCCACCCTATGGACTGAAGCTTTCTTT
CATLWTEAFF
>medium-sized|TRBJ2-7|TRBV5-6|TRBD2
TGTGCCAGCAGCTTTGGACTAGCGGCTTACGAGCAGTACTTC
CASSFGLAAYEQYF
>.|TRBJ2-2|TRBV6-5|.
TGTGCCAGCAGTTACTCGCCGCTCACCGGGGAGCTGTTTTTT
CASSYSPLTGELFF
>.|TRBJ2-7|TRBV27|.
TGTGCCAGCAGTTTATCGGGGAGCTACGAGCAGTACTTC
CASSLSGSYEQYF
>.|TRBJ2-5|TRBV7-8|TRBD2
TGTGCCAGCAGCTTAGCGACTAGCGGGGAAGGGCAAGAGACCCAGTACTTC
CASSLATSGEGQETQYF
>.|TRBJ1-1|TRBV5-1|TRBD1
TGCGCCAGCAGCGACGGGACAGGGTACACTGAAGCTTTCTTT
CASSDGTGYTEAFF
>medium-sized|TRBJ1-2|TRBV7-9|TRBD1
TGTGCCAGCAGCATTACTTTACGGACAGGCAACACTAACTATGGCTACACCTTC
CASSITLRTGNTNYGYTF
>.|TRBJ2-7|TRBV7-8|.
TGTGCCAGCAGCTTAGGAGGCAGAACCTACGAGCAGTACTTC
CASSLGGRTYEQYF
>.|TRBJ2-7|TRBV11-2|.
TGTGCCAGCAGCCCCAGGCTTGGGATAGGGCAGTACTTC
CASSPRLGIGQYF
>.|TRBJ2-3|TRBV5-6|.
TGTGCCAGCAGCTTGGGTGGCAGGTCGCCGCGCACAGATACGCAGTATTTT
CASSLGGRSPRTDTQYF
>.|TRBJ1-2|TRBV27|.
TGTGCCACCTCCCGGTCCGGTTCTTTTAACTATGGCTACACCTTC
CATSRSGSFNYGYTF
>.|TRBJ2-7|TRBV9|TRBD2
TGTGCCAGCAGCGTAGGACTAGCGTACGAGCAGTACTTC
CASSVGLAYEQYF
>.|TRBJ1-1|TRBV5-6|.
TGTGCCAGCAGCTTGAGAGGGTTTGTCGTTAATCACACTGAAGCTTTCTTT
CASSLRGFVVNHTEAFF
>.|TRBJ2-6|TRBV6-1|.
TGTGCCAGCAGTGAACCAGTCTCTGGGGCCAACGTCCTGACTTTC
CASSEPVSGANVLTF